This T cell receptor (beta chain) was sequenced during a study of molecular identifiers for immune sequencing clone quantification. Study as a whole: Naive CD8 RNA (roughly 20,000 or 100,000 cells) was divided into five aliquots, with four sequenced.

Each library that profiled naive CD8 cells came from 20,000 to 1,000,000 sorted cells with 10%, 30% or 50% RNA. There are many counts of this clonotype. TCRdb analysed the PCR reads with MiXCR anew, one entry per CDR3 protein. The sample has about 640,000 distinct CDR3 sequences, 20% seen once. V gave up 3 bases and J gave up 4 bases; unmatched junction bases: 6. CDR3 length equals 15 residues. Germline V gene data show CDR1 as SEHNR and CDR2 as FQNEAQ (reference sequence). The sequence was collected from a human donor in good health. Some libraries in this study had Jurkat cell RNA spiked in. The chain combines TRBV7-9 with TRBJ2-3; 8 bases match TRBD2. Sequenced material: naive CD8+ T cells from blood, with Jurkat cell RNA spiked in. The subset denotes: FACS-sorted CD8+CD4-CCR7+CD45RA+ naive T cells. CDR3 amino acids: CASSFNGRAADTQYF. CDR3 nucleotide sequence: TGTGCCAGCAGCTTTAACGGGAGGGCGGCAGATACGCAGTATTTT. Supplemented by reference TRBV7-9 and TRBJ2-3, the full variable domain reads DTGVSQNPRHKITKRGQNVTFRCDPISEHNRLYWYRQTLGQGPEFLTYFQNEAQLEKSRLLSDRFSAERPKGSFSTLEIQRTEQGDSAMYLCASSFNGRAADTQYFGPGTRLTVL.